This T cell receptor (beta chain) stems from a study of blood T cell repertoires in COVID-19. At the level of the study: COVID-19 samples from acute and convalescent phases originated in the United States, Italy and Spain. The analysed material was cDNA or gDNA that came from T cells, B-cell-depleted T cells, or PBMCs.

Per the original data handling: Estimation of nucleated cell counts relied on the amplification of reference gene primers. Libraries were prepared by immunoSEQ multiplex PCR; TCRdb keeps only in-frame clonotypes and omits some of them. The V and J calls and the clone size are those of that table, but D and trimming were determined from the DNA. The table shows roughly 180,000 clones, with around 85% occurring only once. Germline CDR1 is MNHEY and CDR2 is SMNVEV (reference sequence). The CDR3 has 16 amino acids. The V segment lost 8 bases and the J segment 7 bases; nucleotides outside the gene matches: 14.

The sample consisted of peripheral blood. The chain combines TRBV27 with TRBJ2-1; 10 bases are a match to TRBD2. This sequence was found in a woman aged 60 to 75 with acute or convalescent COVID-19. In nucleotides, the CDR3 is TGTGCCAGCGGTCTAGCGGGAGTAAGATTTAGGAATGAGCAGTTCTTC. It codes for CASGLAGVRFRNEQFF.